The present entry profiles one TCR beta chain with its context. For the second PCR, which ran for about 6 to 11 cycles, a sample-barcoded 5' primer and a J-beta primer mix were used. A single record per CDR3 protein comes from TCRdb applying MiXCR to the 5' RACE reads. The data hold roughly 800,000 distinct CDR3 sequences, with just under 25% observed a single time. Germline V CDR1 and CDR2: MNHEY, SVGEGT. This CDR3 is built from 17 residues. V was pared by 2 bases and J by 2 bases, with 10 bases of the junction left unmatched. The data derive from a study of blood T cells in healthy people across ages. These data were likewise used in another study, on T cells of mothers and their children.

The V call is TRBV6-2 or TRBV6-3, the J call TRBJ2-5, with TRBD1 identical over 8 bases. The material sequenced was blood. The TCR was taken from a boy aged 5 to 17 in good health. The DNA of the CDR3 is TGTGCCAGCAGTTACCCAGAGGACAGGGTTAAACAAGAGACCCAGTACTTC. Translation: CASSYPEDRVKQETQYF.